Sequencing of this T cell receptor beta chain was carried out in a study of long-term antiretroviral therapy in people with HIV. About 0.95-10 million cryopreserved PBMC were held in samples before DNA extraction. The ends lost 0 bases at V and 4 bases at J; junction bases unmatched: 11. The germline V gene encodes CDR1 SGHNT and CDR2 YYREEE (reference sequence). This CDR3 comprises 17 residues. Runs used v3.0 of the immunoSEQ assay and were done at survey level. The table came from immunoSEQ multiplex PCR; TCRdb's copy has only in-frame clones and leaves some out. The data show about 15,000 clones, around 73% seen once.

This TCR derives from a woman between 40 and 50 years old with HIV. The sample was unsorted PBMCs, taken around 3.2 years after starting antiretroviral therapy. The V call is TRBV5-4, the J call TRBJ1-2; 8 positions agree with TRBD1. CDR3 nucleotides: TGTGCCAGCAGCTTGGAGTCGGCAGGGGGCGGTAGCTATGGCTACACCTTC. Translation: CASSLESAGGGSYGYTF.